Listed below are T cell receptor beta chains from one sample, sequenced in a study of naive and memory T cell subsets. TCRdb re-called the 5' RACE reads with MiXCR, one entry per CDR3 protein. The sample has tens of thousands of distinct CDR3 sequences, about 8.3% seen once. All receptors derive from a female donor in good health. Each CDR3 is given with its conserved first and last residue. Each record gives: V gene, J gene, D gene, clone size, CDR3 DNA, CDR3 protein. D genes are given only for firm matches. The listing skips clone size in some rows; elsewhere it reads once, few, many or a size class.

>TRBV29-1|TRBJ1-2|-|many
TGCAGCGTTGGTGGCTACACCTTC
CSVGGYTF
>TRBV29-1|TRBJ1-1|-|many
TGCAGCGTTGTTTGGCAGGTGGGCACTGAAGCTTTCTTT
CSVVWQVGTEAFF
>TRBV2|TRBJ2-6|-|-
TGTGCCAGCTCCGACAGAAGCTCTGGGGCCAACGTCCTGACTTTC
CASSDRSSGANVLTF
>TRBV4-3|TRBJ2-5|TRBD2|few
TGCGCCAGCAGCCAAGATGTGACTAGCGGGGGGGAGACCCAGTACTTC
CASSQDVTSGGETQYF
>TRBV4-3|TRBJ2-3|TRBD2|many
TGCGCCAGCAGCCGGGGACTAGCCACAGATACGCAGTATTTT
CASSRGLATDTQYF
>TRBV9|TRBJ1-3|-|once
TGTGCCAGCAGCGTAGCCGGGGACACCATATATTTT
CASSVAGDTIYF
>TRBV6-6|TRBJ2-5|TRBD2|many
TGTGCCAGCAGTTTCAATAGCGGGGGCCAAGAGACCCAGTACTTC
CASSFNSGGQETQYF
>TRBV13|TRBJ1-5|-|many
TGTGCCAGCAGCTTAGTACGCGGTCAGCCCCAGCATTTT
CASSLVRGQPQHF
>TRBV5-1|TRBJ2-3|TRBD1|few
TGCGCCAGCAGCGAGGGACAGGGGATAACAGATACGCAGTATTTT
CASSEGQGITDTQYF
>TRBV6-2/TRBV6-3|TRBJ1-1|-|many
TGTGCCAGCAGTTACGTGAGGACGGCTGAAGCTTTCTTT
CASSYVRTAEAFF
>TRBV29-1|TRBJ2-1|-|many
TGCAGCGTTCCGGGACAGCGGGACAATGAGCAGTTCTTC
CSVPGQRDNEQFF
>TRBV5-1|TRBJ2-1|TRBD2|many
TGCGCCAGCAGCTCCGAAGGGACTAGCGTTAATGAGCAGTTCTTC
CASSSEGTSVNEQFF
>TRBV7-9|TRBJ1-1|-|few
TGTGCCAGCAGCTTAGCGATGAACACTGAAGCTTTCTTT
CASSLAMNTEAFF
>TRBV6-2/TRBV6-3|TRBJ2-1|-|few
TGTGCCAGCAAAAGGGAAAACTGGAATGAGCAGTTCTTC
CASKRENWNEQFF
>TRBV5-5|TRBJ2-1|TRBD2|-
TGTGCCAGCAGCCCGCCGGGGACTAGCGGTAATGAGCAGTTCTTC
CASSPPGTSGNEQFF
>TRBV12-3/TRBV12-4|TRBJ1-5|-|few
TGTGCCAGCAGCCTACAGGGCGCTCAGCCCCAGCATTTT
CASSLQGAQPQHF
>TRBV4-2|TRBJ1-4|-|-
TGTGCCAGCAGTAACCGCGGGACAACTGAAAAACTGTTTTTT
CASSNRGTTEKLFF
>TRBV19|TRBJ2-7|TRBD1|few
TGTGCCAGTAGTATCACCCCGAACAGGGGCGAGCAGTACTTC
CASSITPNRGEQYF
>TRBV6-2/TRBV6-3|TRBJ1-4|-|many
TGTGCCAGCAGTTACTCGCGGGGGCTGGTTGCCAAACTGTTTTTT
CASSYSRGLVAKLFF
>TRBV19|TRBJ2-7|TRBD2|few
TGTGCCAGTAGCCCTATTTCTAGCGGCTCCTACGAGCAGTACTTC
CASSPISSGSYEQYF
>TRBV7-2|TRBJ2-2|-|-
TGTGCCAGCAGCCCCCGCTCAGGGAGCGCCGGGGAGCTGTTTTTT
CASSPRSGSAGELFF
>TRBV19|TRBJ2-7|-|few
TGTGCCAGTAGTCGGCGGGCCTACTCCTACGAGCAGTACTTC
CASSRRAYSYEQYF
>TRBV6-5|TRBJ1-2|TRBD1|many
TGTGCCAGCAGTTACAGGGGGCCGGGCGGCTACACCTTC
CASSYRGPGGYTF
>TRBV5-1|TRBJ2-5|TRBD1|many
TGCGCCAGCAGCTGGGGGACAGGGGAAGAGACCCAGTACTTC
CASSWGTGEETQYF
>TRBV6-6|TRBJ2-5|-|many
TGTGCCAGCAGTTACTCCTCGGTCTCGGGAGAGACCCAGTACTTC
CASSYSSVSGETQYF
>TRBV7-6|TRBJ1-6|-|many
TGTGCCAGCAGCGCGTACCCGACAGGACCTAAAGATTCACCCCTCCACTTT
CASSAYPTGPKDSPLHF
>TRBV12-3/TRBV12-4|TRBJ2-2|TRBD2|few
TGTGCCAGCAACCCATGGGAGGGGAACACCGGGGAGCTGTTTTTT
CASNPWEGNTGELFF
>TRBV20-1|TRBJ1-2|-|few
TGCAGTGCTAGAGTTGGGGGTGGGGGGCGGAACTATGGCTACACCTTC
CSARVGGGGRNYGYTF
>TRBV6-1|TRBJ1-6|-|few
TGTGCCAGTTCTCCGGGACACAGAAATTCACCCCTCCACTTT
CASSPGHRNSPLHF
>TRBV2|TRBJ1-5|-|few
TGTGCCAGCCGACCCAATAGCAATCAGCCCCAGCATTTT
CASRPNSNQPQHF
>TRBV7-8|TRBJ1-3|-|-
TGTGCCAGCAGCTCGGACAACCTCTCTGGAAACACCATATATTTT
CASSSDNLSGNTIYF
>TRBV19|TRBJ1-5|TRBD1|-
TGTGCCAGTAGTCCAGCCATGGACAGGGCTTTCAATCAGCCCCAGCATTTT
CASSPAMDRAFNQPQHF
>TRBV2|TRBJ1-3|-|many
TGTGCCAGCAGCAGGGATCGAAGCTCTGGAAACACCATATATTTT
CASSRDRSSGNTIYF
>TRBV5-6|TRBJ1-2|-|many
TGTGCCAGCAGTCGGGGAGGGGTCTATGGCTACACCTTC
CASSRGGVYGYTF
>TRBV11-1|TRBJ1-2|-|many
TGTGCCAGCAGCCCAGCGGGGCAGGGCCGTACGGGCTACACCTTC
CASSPAGQGRTGYTF
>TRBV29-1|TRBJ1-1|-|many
TGCAGCGTTGAGGGTAGGAACACTGAAGCTTTCTTT
CSVEGRNTEAFF
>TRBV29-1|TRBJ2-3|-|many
TGCAGCGTTGACCCCTTAGGGCGAATCGGCTTCACAGATACGCAGTATTTT
CSVDPLGRIGFTDTQYF
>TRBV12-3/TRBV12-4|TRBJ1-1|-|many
TGTGCCAGCAGTTGGGAGGGAACGAGCACTGAAGCTTTCTTT
CASSWEGTSTEAFF
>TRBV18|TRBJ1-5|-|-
TGTGCCAGCTCACCAGGGGTAAATAGCAATCAGCCCCAGCATTTT
CASSPGVNSNQPQHF
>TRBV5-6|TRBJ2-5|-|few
TGTGCCAGCAGCCATGTTCTAGGCCAAGAGACCCAGTACTTC
CASSHVLGQETQYF
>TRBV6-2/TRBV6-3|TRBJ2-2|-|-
TGTGCCAGTGCCGCGACAGGAATAGCCGGGGAGCTGTTTTTT
CASAATGIAGELFF
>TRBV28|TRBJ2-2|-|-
TGTGCCGCTAGGTCCGGGGGGCGCGGGAAAACCGGGGAGCTGTTTTTT
CAARSGGRGKTGELFF
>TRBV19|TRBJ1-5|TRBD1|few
TGTGCCAGTAGGATCCCCGGGACAGGGAACCAGCCCCAGCATTTT
CASRIPGTGNQPQHF
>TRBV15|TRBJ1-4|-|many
TGTGCCACCACCAGACAGGAGATTGCAACTAATGAAAAACTGTTTTTT
CATTRQEIATNEKLFF
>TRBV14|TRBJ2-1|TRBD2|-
TGTGCCAGCAGCCAATTGACTAGCGGGGGCCCTAGGCAGTTCTTC
CASSQLTSGGPRQFF